The source of this T cell receptor beta chain is a study of shared clonotypes between healthy human individuals. Broader study findings: The study found approximately 5% of naive CD4 clonotypes shared across a handful of donors.

Once extracted for a subset, genomic DNA was divided evenly among several immunoSEQ plates. The method was immunoSEQ multiplex PCR; TCRdb's version includes in-frame clones alone and lacks a portion of them. This sample carries about 2.1 million clones, about 93% of them seen once, and the ten largest clones take around 1.7%. CD45RO-negative CD8 cells positively selected for CCR7 made up the naive population, which excluded terminally differentiated effector memory CD45RA+ cells. V shed 4 bases and J 7 bases; nucleotides not matched to a gene: 11. CDR1 LNHDA and CDR2 SQIVND come from the germline V gene (reference sequence). The CDR3 loop spans 17 amino acids. Of note for this clone: Its antigen remains unidentified.

This rearrangement joins TRBV19 to TRBJ2-1, with TRBD2 matching 12 bases. The sample was naive CD8+ T cells from PBMCs. The sequence derives from a man aged 18 to 30 in good health. Some clones in this sample may be carry-over from other donors' samples. CDR3 sequence: CASSTGLAGSLVNEQFF. CDR3 nucleotide sequence: TGTGCCAGTAGTACTGGACTAGCGGGAAGCCTCGTGAATGAGCAGTTCTTC.